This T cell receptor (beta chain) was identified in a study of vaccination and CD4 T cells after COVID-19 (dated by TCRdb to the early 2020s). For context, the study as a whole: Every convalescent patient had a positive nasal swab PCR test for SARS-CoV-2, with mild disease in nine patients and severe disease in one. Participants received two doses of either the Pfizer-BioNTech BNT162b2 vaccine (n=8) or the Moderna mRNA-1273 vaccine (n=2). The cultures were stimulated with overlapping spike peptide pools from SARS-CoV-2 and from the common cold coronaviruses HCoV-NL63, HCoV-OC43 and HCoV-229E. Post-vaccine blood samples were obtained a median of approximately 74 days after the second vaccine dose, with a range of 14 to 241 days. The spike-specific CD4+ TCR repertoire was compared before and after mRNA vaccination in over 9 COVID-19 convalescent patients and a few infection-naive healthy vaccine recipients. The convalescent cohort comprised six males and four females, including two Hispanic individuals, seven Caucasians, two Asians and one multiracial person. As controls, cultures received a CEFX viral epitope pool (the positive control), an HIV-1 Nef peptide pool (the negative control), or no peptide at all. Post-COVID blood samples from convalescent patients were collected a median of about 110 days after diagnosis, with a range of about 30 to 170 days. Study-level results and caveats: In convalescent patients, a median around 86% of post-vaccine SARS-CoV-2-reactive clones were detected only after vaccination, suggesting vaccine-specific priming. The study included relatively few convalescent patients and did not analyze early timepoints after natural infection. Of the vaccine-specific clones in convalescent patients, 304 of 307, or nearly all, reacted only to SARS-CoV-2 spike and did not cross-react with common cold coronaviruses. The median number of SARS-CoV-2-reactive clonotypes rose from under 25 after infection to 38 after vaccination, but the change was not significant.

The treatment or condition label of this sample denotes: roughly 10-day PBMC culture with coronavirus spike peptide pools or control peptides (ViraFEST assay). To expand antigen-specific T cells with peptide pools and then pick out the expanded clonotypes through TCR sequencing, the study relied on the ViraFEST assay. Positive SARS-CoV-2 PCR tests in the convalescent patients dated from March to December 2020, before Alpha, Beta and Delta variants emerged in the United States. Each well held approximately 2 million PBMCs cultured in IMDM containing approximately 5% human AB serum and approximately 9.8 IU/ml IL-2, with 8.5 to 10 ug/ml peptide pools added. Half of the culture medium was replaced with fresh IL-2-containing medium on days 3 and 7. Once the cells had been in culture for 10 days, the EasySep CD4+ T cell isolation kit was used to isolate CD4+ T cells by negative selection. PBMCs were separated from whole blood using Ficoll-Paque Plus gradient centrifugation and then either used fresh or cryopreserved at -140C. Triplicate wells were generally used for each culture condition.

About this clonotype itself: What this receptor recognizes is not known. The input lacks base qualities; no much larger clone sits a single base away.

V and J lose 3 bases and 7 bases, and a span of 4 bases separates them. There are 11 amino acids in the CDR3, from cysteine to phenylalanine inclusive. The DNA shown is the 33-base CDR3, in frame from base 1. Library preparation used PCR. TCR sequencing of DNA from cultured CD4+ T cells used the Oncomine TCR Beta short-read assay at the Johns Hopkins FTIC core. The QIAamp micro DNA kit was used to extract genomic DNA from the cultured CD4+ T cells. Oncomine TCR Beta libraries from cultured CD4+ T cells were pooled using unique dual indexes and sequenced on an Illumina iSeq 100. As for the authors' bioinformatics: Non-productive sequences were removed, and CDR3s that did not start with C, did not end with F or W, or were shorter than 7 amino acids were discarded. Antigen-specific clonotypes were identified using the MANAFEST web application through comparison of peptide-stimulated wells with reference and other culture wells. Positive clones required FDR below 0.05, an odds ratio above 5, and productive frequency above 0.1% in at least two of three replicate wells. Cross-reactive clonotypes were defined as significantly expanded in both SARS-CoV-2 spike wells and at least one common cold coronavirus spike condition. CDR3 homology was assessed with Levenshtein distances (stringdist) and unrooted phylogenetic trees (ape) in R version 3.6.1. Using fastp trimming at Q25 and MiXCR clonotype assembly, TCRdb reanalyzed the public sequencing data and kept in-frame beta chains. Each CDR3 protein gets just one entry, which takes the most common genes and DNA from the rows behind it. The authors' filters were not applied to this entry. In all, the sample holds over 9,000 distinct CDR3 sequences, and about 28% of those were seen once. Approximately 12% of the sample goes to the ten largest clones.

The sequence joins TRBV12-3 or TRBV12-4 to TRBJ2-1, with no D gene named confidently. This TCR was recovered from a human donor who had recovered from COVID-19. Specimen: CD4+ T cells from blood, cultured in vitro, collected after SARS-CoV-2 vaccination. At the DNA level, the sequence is TGTGCCAGCAGTTTTAATAATGAGCAGTTCTTC. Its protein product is CASSFNNEQFF.